One sample yielded the 15 T cell receptor beta chains listed below, sequenced in a study of blood T cells in healthy people across ages. A sample-barcoded 5' primer and a J-beta primer mix were used in a second PCR of roughly 6 to 11 cycles. TCRdb redid the calling of the 5' RACE reads with MiXCR, one entry per CDR3 protein. The profile shows fewer than 800,000 distinct CDR3 sequences, around 21% of them singletons. The specimen sequenced was blood. Every receptor here comes from a man between 65 and 85 years old in good health.

The genes are TRBV6-5 and TRBJ1-3; TRBD1 might be the D (6 bases). Germline CDR1 reads MNHEY; CDR2 reads SVGAGI. This CDR3 is 18 amino acids long. V shed 0 bases and J shed 5 bases, with 20 bases lying between them. In nucleotides, the CDR3 is TGTGCCAGCAGTTACTCGGGTGGTCAACAGGGAGAGAGAAACACCATATATTTT. Protein sequence: CASSYSGGQQGERNTIYF.

This chain joins TRBV5-1 and TRBJ2-5; D not resolved. The J call may be in error: the DNA end matches TRBJ2-7 better. Germline V lookup: CDR1 SGHRS, CDR2 YFSETQ. This CDR3 is 15 amino acids long. CDR3 coding DNA: TGCGCCAGCAGCCCGGGTAGAACAGCCCCTTTCGAGCAGTACTTC. As protein: CASSPGRTAPFEQYF.

On this clonotype itself: The germline gene is not matched at one end of the junction; a read error may be the cause. V usage is TRBV18 and J usage is TRBJ1-5, with 7 bases matching TRBD1. Germline V gene data show CDR1 as KGHSH and CDR2 as LQKENI. CDR3 size: 13 residues. This CDR3 is CVSSRDRDQPQHF. The CDR3 DNA follows: TGTGTCAGCTCACGGGACAGAGATCAGCCCCAGCATTTT.

V usage is TRBV12-3 or TRBV12-4 and J usage is TRBJ2-5, with D tentatively TRBD2 (5 bases). The CDR3 length is 13 residues. Deletions cut 7 bases from V and 3 bases from J, with 12 bases between. CDR3 nucleotides: TGTGCCAGCATGTTTATTAGCGAAGAGACCCAGTACTTC. It translates to CASMFISEETQYF.

This clonotype was recorded many times. This rearrangement joins TRBV3-1 to TRBJ1-2, with TRBD1 as a possible D gene (5 bases). Trimming removed 1 base from V and 7 bases from J, with 10 bases in between. There are 13 residues in the CDR3. Germline V gives CDR1 LGHDT, CDR2 YNNKEL (reference sequence). The CDR3 bases are TGTGCCAGCAGCCAAGGGGGGTCCTCTGGCTACACCTTC. Protein sequence: CASSQGGSSGYTF.

This clonotype was found many times. This CDR3 reads CASSLGTGETYEQYF. The DNA of the CDR3 is TGCGCCAGCAGCTTGGGGACAGGGGAAACCTACGAGCAGTACTTC. J is TRBJ2-7 and V is TRBV5-1; 9 positions agree with TRBD1. This CDR3 has 15 residues. J was trimmed by 2 bases and V by 0 bases; bases with no gene match: 3. Germline loops: CDR1 SGHRS, CDR2 YFSETQ.

The V gene is TRBV6-2 or TRBV6-3, the J gene TRBJ2-3, with D possibly matching TRBD1 (6 bases). The V gene's germline CDR1 is MNHEY and CDR2 SVGEGT. The V and J ends lost 6 bases and 2 bases respectively, with 18 bases between them. This CDR3 region has 16 residues. The CDR3 loop reads CASSNRARRSTDTQYF. CDR3 in DNA: TGTGCCAGCAGCAACAGGGCCAGGAGGTCCACAGATACGCAGTATTTT.

In this sample, this clonotype turned up a few times. The rearrangement joins TRBV29-1 to TRBJ2-1; D is undetermined. The V gene lost 5 bases and the J gene lost 12 bases, with 17 bases spanning the gap. The germline gives CDR1 SQVTM, CDR2 ANQGSEA. The CDR3 is 12 residues long. The CDR3 DNA reads as TGCAGCGTTCCCGAGGACGGCCACACGCAGTTCTTC. It is translated as CSVPEDGHTQFF.

This clonotype has only a few counts. Just one base apart from a much larger clone, this may be a read error. Given the absence of the conserved phenylalanine or tryptophan at the CDR3 end, a read error is likely. This rearrangement joins TRBV20-1 to TRBJ2-4; D not resolved. The CDR3 runs 14 residues. Trimming pared 5 bases from V and 1 base from J, leaving 12 bases between. In germline, CDR1 is DFQATT, CDR2 SNEGSKA (reference sequence). CDR3 coding DNA: TGCAGTGCTCGCCCTCATACCGCCAAAAACATTCAGTACCTC. Translation: CSARPHTAKNIQYL.

The genes are TRBV28 and TRBJ1-5; D not certain. V lost 3 bases and J 7 bases, leaving 4 bases between the germline ends. This CDR3 is built from 11 residues. CDR1 and CDR2 (germline): MDHEN, SYDVKM. CDR3 loop: CASSLKQPQHF. CDR3 coding DNA: TGTGCCAGCAGTTTGAAGCAGCCCCAGCATTTT.

The CDR3 sequence is CATRETGVDEQYF. In DNA form, the CDR3 reads TGTGCCACCAGGGAGACTGGCGTTGATGAGCAGTACTTC. The chain links TRBV15 to TRBJ2-5; D is unclear. CDR3 length: 13 amino acids. Looked up from germline, CDR1 is LNHNV and CDR2 is YYDKDF (reference sequence). Trimming took 6 bases from V and 11 from J, leaving 19 bases between them.

V is TRBV9 and J is TRBJ1-4; D not resolved. The CDR3 runs 13 residues. V lost 5 bases to trimming and J lost 7 bases, with 12 bases between them. The germline CDR1 and CDR2 sequences are SGDLS and YYNGEE. In nucleotides, the CDR3 is TGTGCCAGCAGGGCTACCTTAAGTGAAAAACTGTTTTTT. Its protein is CASRATLSEKLFF.

The chain links TRBV6-2 or TRBV6-3 to TRBJ2-1; D perhaps matches TRBD2 (6 bases). CDR3 length equals 16 residues. CDR1 MNHEY and CDR2 SVGEGT come from the germline V gene. V was shortened by 1 base and J by 4 bases, with 14 bases between the two germline ends. CDR3 DNA: TGTGCCAGCAGTTACTTAGCGCAGGGACTTTACAATGAGCAGTTCTTC. It specifies CASSYLAQGLYNEQFF.

The CDR3 nucleotides read TGCAGTGCTAGAGATCCCAGGAGCTATGGCTACACCTTC. Protein sequence: CSARDPRSYGYTF. This chain connects TRBV20-1 to TRBJ1-2; no clear D gene. With 0 bases removed from V and 4 bases from J, the gap between germline ends came to 9 bases. The CDR3 has 13 amino acids. The germline gives CDR1 DFQATT, CDR2 SNEGSKA (reference sequence).

The chain recombines TRBV11-2 with TRBJ2-5; 7 bases are a match to TRBD2. Germline lookup yields CDR1 SGHAT and CDR2 FQNNGV. The V and J ends lost 4 bases and 4 bases, in that order; junction bases with no gene match: 9. The CDR3 runs to 15 residues. DNA of the CDR3: TGTGCCAGCAGCTACTATATGGGGGGGAGAGAGACCCAGTACTTC. This codes for CASSYYMGGRETQYF.